The rows below give T cell receptor beta chains drawn from one sample of a study of glioma-infiltrating T cells after dendritic cell vaccination. The protocol was immunoSEQ multiplex PCR, while the TCRdb copy is restricted to in-frame clones and leaves out a portion. The sample records nearly 85,000 clones, 70% to 90% being singletons. The sample in question was blood, obtained before dendritic cell vaccination. The receptor source for this set is a human donor with glioblastoma. Each CDR3 is given with its conserved first and last residue. A D gene is named only where the DNA matches it firmly. For some rows the clone size is stated as once, few or many, or as a class when expanded; others skip it.

V gene	J gene	D gene	clone size	CDR3 DNA	CDR3 protein
TRBV6-5	TRBJ1-3	TRBD1	NA	TGTGCCAGCAGGCCGACAGGGGTGGGAGGAAACACCATATATTTT	CASRPTGVGGNTIYF
TRBV15	TRBJ2-3	NA	NA	TGTGCCACCAGCAGAGACATGGGAGCTACGCAGTATTTT	CATSRDMGATQYF
TRBV5-1	TRBJ2-2	NA	NA	TGCGCCAGCAGCTTGTCGGGGTCCACCGGGGAGCTGTTTTTT	CASSLSGSTGELFF
TRBV7-2	TRBJ2-7	NA	NA	TGTGCCAGCATCCTGTGGGCCACCGGAGAGCAGTACTTC	CASILWATGEQYF
TRBV11-3	TRBJ2-6	NA	NA	TGTGCCAGCAGCCTTTCTCTGGGGGGTACTGGGGCCAACGTCCTGACTTTC	CASSLSLGGTGANVLTF
TRBV9	TRBJ2-7	NA	NA	TGTGCCAGCAGCGTAGAAGGGGCCACCCCCATCGAGCAGTACTTC	CASSVEGATPIEQYF
TRBV5-5	TRBJ1-3	TRBD1	NA	TGTGCCAGCAGCTTCGATCAGGGGGCTGGAAACACCATATATTTT	CASSFDQGAGNTIYF
TRBV4-2	TRBJ2-7	TRBD2	NA	TGTGCCAGCAGCCAAGGCGATAGCGGGAGCCACGAGCAGTACTTC	CASSQGDSGSHEQYF
TRBV6-5	TRBJ1-6	NA	NA	TGTGCCAGCAGAAGGAGTGTGGGTTCACCCCTCCACTTT	CASRRSVGSPLHF
TRBV29-1	TRBJ1-6	TRBD1	few	TGCAGCGTTCGGGACAGGGGAAACAATTCACCCCTCCACTTT	CSVRDRGNNSPLHF
TRBV2	TRBJ2-5	NA	NA	TGTGCCAGCAGCCTCGGGGAGACCCAGTACTTC	CASSLGETQYF
TRBV5-5	TRBJ2-3	TRBD2	NA	TGTGCCAGCAGCTTGATCAGCTTAGCGGGAGGAGTCGCAGATACGCAGTATTTT	CASSLISLAGGVADTQYF
TRBV5-6	TRBJ2-6	NA	NA	TGTGCCAGCAGCTTCGGCGGAGGGGTGGCTGGGGCCAACGTCCTGACTTTC	CASSFGGGVAGANVLTF
TRBV10-3	TRBJ2-2	TRBD2	few	TGTGCCATCCCCCGGACTAGCACAGACACCGGGGAGCTGTTTTTT	CAIPRTSTDTGELFF
TRBV9	TRBJ1-4	TRBD1	NA	TGTGCCAGCAGCAGGACAGGGACGGAGGAAAAACTGTTTTTT	CASSRTGTEEKLFF
TRBV10-3	TRBJ1-2	TRBD1	once	TGTGCCATCAGTGAGGCCGGGACAGCTGAACGTGGCTACACCTTC	CAISEAGTAERGYTF
TRBV7-3	TRBJ2-7	NA	NA	TGTGCCAGCAGCTTGTATCCTAACTACGAGCAGTACTTC	CASSLYPNYEQYF
TRBV11-2	TRBJ2-7	TRBD1	NA	TGTGCCAGCAGTCCTCCGGGACAGATATACGAGCAGTACTTC	CASSPPGQIYEQYF
TRBV2	TRBJ1-6	NA	NA	TGTGCCAGCACGGGCATAACAGGGACCAATTCACCCCTCCACTTT	CASTGITGTNSPLHF
TRBV11-3	TRBJ2-3	NA	NA	TGTGCCAGCAGCTCGGGTACGCAGTATTTT	CASSSGTQYF
TRBV2	TRBJ2-2	NA	NA	TGTGCCAGCAGTAAACAGGGATGGACCGGGGAGCTGTTTTTT	CASSKQGWTGELFF
TRBV30	TRBJ1-6	NA	NA	TGTGCCTGGAGTAAAAATAGTTCACCCCTCCACTTT	CAWSKNSSPLHF
TRBV7-3	TRBJ2-3	NA	NA	TGTGCCAGCAGCTTAGGAGCGGGCGCCACAGATACGCAGTATTTT	CASSLGAGATDTQYF
TRBV9	TRBJ1-1	NA	NA	TGTGCCAGCAGCTCCAGGATGAACACTGAAGCTTTCTTT	CASSSRMNTEAFF
TRBV19	TRBJ2-1	NA	NA	TGTGCCAGTAGTGTTCCGCACGGTTGGAATGAGCAGTTCTTC	CASSVPHGWNEQFF
TRBV7-9	TRBJ1-4	TRBD1	once	TGTGCCAGCAGTCCCGGGACAGGGGCCAACCCTTATGAAAAACTGTTTTTT	CASSPGTGANPYEKLFF
TRBV29-1	TRBJ1-1	NA	NA	TGCAGCGTCATGGATCCGGGTTGGAACACTGAAGCTTTCTTT	CSVMDPGWNTEAFF
TRBV30	TRBJ2-1	TRBD2	NA	TGTGCCTGGACGGGACTAGCGGGAGGGCCCTCCTACAATGAGCAGTTCTTC	CAWTGLAGGPSYNEQFF
TRBV29-1	TRBJ2-1	TRBD2	NA	TGCAGCGTTTTCCTTGCGGGAGGGCCAAACAATGAGCAGTTCTTC	CSVFLAGGPNNEQFF
TRBV12-5	TRBJ1-5	TRBD1	NA	TGTGCTAGTGGGGGACAGGCTGGGGATAGCAATCAGCCCCAGCATTTT	CASGGQAGDSNQPQHF
TRBV6-1	TRBJ1-1	TRBD1	once	TGTGCCAGCAGTGACATGGGACAGTTCCGATTGAACACTGAAGCTTTCTTT	CASSDMGQFRLNTEAFF
TRBV5-1	TRBJ2-5	TRBD2	NA	TGCGCCAGCAGTTCTCCGACTAGCGGACAAGAGACCCAGTACTTC	CASSSPTSGQETQYF
TRBV6-1	TRBJ1-2	NA	NA	TGTGCCAGCAGTGAACCTCAGGGAACTTATGGCTACACCTTC	CASSEPQGTYGYTF
TRBV28	TRBJ2-7	TRBD1	once	TGTGCCAGCAGTTTCTTCGGTAACAGGGGGCGCAATTCCCACGAGCAGTACTTC	CASSFFGNRGRNSHEQYF
TRBV7-7	TRBJ2-7	NA	NA	TGTGCTAGCAGCTTAGGCCCAGGGGACGAGCAGTACTTC	CASSLGPGDEQYF
TRBV15	TRBJ2-5	NA	NA	TGTGCCACCAGCACCGAACGGGAGACCCAGTACTTC	CATSTERETQYF
TRBV7-6	TRBJ2-5	NA	NA	TGTGCCAGCAGCCGTAACGCAGGGGGGTCGTCCAATTTGGGGGAGACCCAGTACTTC	CASSRNAGGSSNLGETQYF
TRBV5-6	TRBJ2-7	TRBD2	NA	TGTGCCAGCAGCCCGACGACCGGGGGGAAGGCGTACTTC	CASSPTTGGKAYF
TRBV30	TRBJ2-2	NA	NA	TGTGCCTGGAGGGTCGGTTGGACCGGGGAGCTGTTTTTT	CAWRVGWTGELFF
TRBV5-4	TRBJ1-3	TRBD1	NA	TGTGCCAGCAGCCTAACACAGGGGGCCGGAAACACCATATATTTT	CASSLTQGAGNTIYF
TRBV7-8	TRBJ1-1	TRBD1	NA	TGTGCCAGCAGCTTTGCGGGACAGGGAGGCACTGAAGCTTTCTTT	CASSFAGQGGTEAFF
TRBV5-1	TRBJ2-7	NA	NA	TGCGCCAGCAGCTTGGGGGGGGCAGGGGAGGGAAGCTACGAGCAGTACTTC	CASSLGGAGEGSYEQYF
TRBV18	TRBJ2-7	TRBD1	medium-sized	TGTGCCAGCTCTCCGTCCGGGACAGGTGTTCTTTACGAGCAGTACTTC	CASSPSGTGVLYEQYF
TRBV5-1	TRBJ1-4	NA	NA	TGCGCCAGCAGCTTGGGGGCGGGGAATGAAAAACTGTTTTTT	CASSLGAGNEKLFF
TRBV29-1	TRBJ1-2	NA	NA	TGCAGCGCGCGGGTCCGGGAGATTGGCTACACCTTC	CSARVREIGYTF
TRBV30	TRBJ2-1	NA	NA	TGTGCTTCACAGGGAAGTTCCTACAATGAGCAGTTCTTC	CASQGSSYNEQFF
TRBV6-5	TRBJ1-2	NA	NA	TGTGCCAGCGGCGGGGGGCCGAGCTATGGCTACACCTTC	CASGGGPSYGYTF
TRBV30	TRBJ1-2	NA	once	TGTGCCTGGGATAAACTACAGGGAGATGGCTACACCTTC	CAWDKLQGDGYTF
TRBV5-4	TRBJ1-2	NA	NA	TGTGCCAGCAGCTGGGGGGGCGAGGAGTATGGCTACACCTTC	CASSWGGEEYGYTF
TRBV27	TRBJ1-2	TRBD1	NA	TGTGCCAGCAGTCTCGGACAGGGGTTCGACTATGGCTACACCTTC	CASSLGQGFDYGYTF
TRBV5-1	TRBJ2-5	TRBD2	NA	TGCGCCAGCAGCTTACAAGCGGGAACCCAAGAGACCCAGTACTTC	CASSLQAGTQETQYF
TRBV30	TRBJ2-7	NA	few	TGTGCCTGGAGTGTGGTCAGTTTCTACGAGCAGTACTTC	CAWSVVSFYEQYF
TRBV2	TRBJ1-5	NA	NA	TGTGCCAGCAGTGAGGCAGGGGCCATCGGAAGCAATCAGCCCCAGCATTTT	CASSEAGAIGSNQPQHF
TRBV7-2	TRBJ1-2	TRBD1	NA	TGTGCCAGCACCCCAGGGGGCGCTTATGGCTACACCTTC	CASTPGGAYGYTF
TRBV19	TRBJ1-4	NA	NA	TGTGCCAGTAGCTTCGACCTCCGGGGTGAAAAACTGTTTTTT	CASSFDLRGEKLFF
TRBV10-3	TRBJ1-1	NA	once	TGTGCCGCCACCCGGGAGGTGAACACTGAAGCTTTCTTT	CAATREVNTEAFF
TRBV14	TRBJ1-1	NA	NA	TGTGCCAGCAGCCTGACAGGTCGCACTGAAGCTTTCTTT	CASSLTGRTEAFF
TRBV5-5	TRBJ1-2	NA	NA	TGTGCCAGCAGCTTAGGTCAGGATGGCTACACCTTC	CASSLGQDGYTF
TRBV25-1	TRBJ2-5	TRBD2	medium-sized	TGTGCCAGCAGTGTGATCTTGGCTAGCGGGAGTCCAGAGACCCAGTACTTC	CASSVILASGSPETQYF